The TCR beta chain described here comes from a study of T cell responses to AZD1222 COVID-19 vaccine. CDR1 and CDR2 (germline): SGHVS, FQNEAQ. This CDR3 comprises 14 residues. V was shortened by 4 bases and J by 2 bases, with 11 bases between the two germline ends. Study-wide results and caveats: Spike-wide vaccine-associated CD4 TCRs dominated at 160-218 and 743-854. In all cases, repertoires were sampled only after the peak T cell response. The donors showed a predominance of white British ancestry and of females, with possible underestimation of clonal diversity.

As regards this clone: The antigen remains unidentified.

Some second doses came at about 4 weeks and others at about 12 weeks; these were pooled. Assay: immunoSEQ multiplex PCR; the TCRdb copy retains only in-frame clones and omits some. The profile shows fewer than 200,000 clones, 85% to 95% of them singletons. The sequencing here drew on peripheral blood, taken 28 days after the second AZD1222 dose. The receptor's source is an adult who received the AZD1222 COVID-19 vaccine. The chain carries TRBV7-8 and TRBJ1-2, with a possible D match to TRBD1 (5 bases). This chain's CDR3 is CASSSTAINYGYTF. CDR3 DNA: TGTGCCAGCAGCTCGACAGCTATAAACTATGGCTACACCTTC.